This entry is about one TCR beta chain. The sample belongs to a study of CD8+ T cells in alopecia areata. V gave up 9 bases and J gave up 5 bases; unmatched junction bases: 4. Germline V gene lookup returns CDR1 SNHLY and CDR2 FYNNEI. The CDR3 consists of 13 residues. This sample's treatment: oral pan-JAK inhibitor, 5-10 mg twice daily. RNA extraction and reverse transcription yielded cDNA as sequencing template. Generated by immunoSEQ multiplex PCR, the TCRdb table keeps only in-frame clones and is missing some. The sample holds about 190,000 clones, about 64% seen once. The chain combines TRBV2 with TRBJ1-6, with TRBD1 identical over 7 bases. The material sequenced was CD4+ T cells sorted from blood, taken at week 4, from a patient treated with tofacitinib. The receptor's source is a human donor with alopecia areata. CDR3 in DNA: TGTGCCAGTTCCGGGACAGATAATTCACCCCTCCACTTT. Translated: CASSGTDNSPLHF.